These 25 T cell receptor beta chains were all obtained from the same sample, sequenced in a study of blood T cell repertoires in COVID-19. Profiling relied on immunoSEQ multiplex PCR, and the TCRdb table lists in-frame clones only, not all of them. Among tens of thousands of clones listed, 65% to 80% were seen once. The material sequenced was peripheral blood. These receptors all come from a woman of 80 years or more with active or convalescent COVID-19.

V and J are TRBV28 and TRBJ2-7; D ambiguous. Trimming stripped 5 bases from V and 5 bases from J, with 16 bases between. The CDR3 totals 14 residues. Germline V CDR1 and CDR2: MDHEN, SYDVKM. Written as DNA, the CDR3 is TGTGCCAGCAGTCCCCTCGGGTACGTGGACGAGCAGTACTTC. It is translated as CASSPLGYVDEQYF.

The chain joins TRBV5-1 to TRBJ2-2; 12 bases fit TRBD2. The V gene's germline CDR1 is SGHRS and CDR2 YFSETQ. V was pared by 3 bases and J by 1 base, with 7 bases of the junction left unmatched. The CDR3 extends over 18 amino acids. The CDR3 DNA sequence: TGCGCCAGCAGCTCTACTAGCGGGGGGCCGCTGAACACCGGGGAGCTGTTTTTT. This codes for CASSSTSGGPLNTGELFF.

The chain is built from TRBV7-9 and TRBJ2-5, with 9 positions matching TRBD1. The CDR3 has 14 amino acids. CDR1 SEHNR and CDR2 FQNEAQ come from the germline V gene (reference sequence). V trimming: 5 bases; J trimming: 2 bases; junction bases outside the gene matches: 3. This CDR3 is CASSLGQGQETQYF. CDR3 sequence (DNA): TGTGCCAGCAGCCTCGGACAGGGGCAAGAGACCCAGTACTTC.

This clone has more than one count but fewer than ten. V gene TRBV29-1 combines with J gene TRBJ1-1; tentatively, D is TRBD1 (5 bases). Germline CDR1 SQVTM, CDR2 ANQGSEA. The V end lost 4 bases, the J end lost 7 bases, and 13 bases lay between the germline ends. CDR3 length equals 12 residues. The CDR3 nucleotides read TGCAGCGTTGTCCCAGGGACTCTTGAAGCTTTCTTT. Amino acid sequence: CSVVPGTLEAFF.

This sequence joins TRBV5-4 and TRBJ1-4; 7 bases fit TRBD1. The CDR3 has 15 residues. The V segment lost 4 bases and the J segment 7 bases; nucleotides outside the gene matches: 10. Germline V CDR1 and CDR2: SGHNT, YYREEE (reference sequence). CDR3 coding DNA: TGTGCCAGCAGCGCCACAGGGGACACCTTTGAAAAACTGTTTTTT. It translates to CASSATGDTFEKLFF.

This clone has more than one count but fewer than ten. The V gene is TRBV4-3, the J gene TRBJ2-3, with D tentatively TRBD1 (5 bases). The ends were cut back, 1 base at V and 5 bases at J, with 13 bases in the middle. The length of the CDR3 is 15 residues. Germline values: CDR1 LGHNA, CDR2 YSLEER. CDR3 protein: CASSQAGPHVDTQYF. DNA for the CDR3: TGCGCCAGCAGCCAAGCAGGGCCCCATGTAGATACGCAGTATTTT.

As DNA, the CDR3 is TGTGCCAGCAGCTTAGATCCTCGTACGCAGTATTTT. Amino acid sequence: CASSLDPRTQYF. The chain couples TRBV11-2 to TRBJ2-3; no clear D gene. V lost 0 bases to trimming and J lost 8 bases, with 6 bases between them. Per the germline V gene, CDR1 is SGHAT and CDR2 is FQNNGV. The CDR3 is 12 amino acids.

The J gene is TRBJ1-1, the V gene TRBV27; the match to TRBD1 covers 7 bases. Trimming removed 11 bases from V and 4 bases from J; junction bases left unmatched: 4. CDR1 and CDR2 (germline): MNHEY, SMNVEV (reference sequence). The CDR3 is 11 amino acids. CDR3 residues: CASSGGTEAFF. Written as DNA, the CDR3 is TGTGCCTCCTCAGGGGGCACTGAAGCTTTCTTT.

V usage is TRBV30 and J usage is TRBJ1-1, with D perhaps matching TRBD1 (5 bases). The V end was cut by 0 bases, the J end by 6 bases, with 14 bases between. Germline V gene sequence: CDR1 GTSNPN, CDR2 SVGIG (reference sequence). The CDR3 covers 14 residues. CDR3 region: CAWSVVAEGAEAFF. The CDR3 bases are TGTGCCTGGAGTGTGGTAGCGGAAGGGGCTGAAGCTTTCTTT.

This clone has only a few counts. The chain has TRBV10-2 and TRBJ1-5, with 7 nucleotides matching TRBD1. The germline CDR1 and CDR2 sequences are WSHSY and SAAADI. CDR3 size: 15 residues. With V trimmed by 4 bases and J by 3 bases, 6 bases remained unmatched. CDR3: CASSGGDRNNQPQHF. The CDR3 nucleotides read TGCGCCAGCAGTGGGGGGGACAGAAACAATCAGCCCCAGCATTTT.

This chain connects TRBV30 to TRBJ2-5, with a tentative D call TRBD1 (5 bases). Germline CDR1 and CDR2: GTSNPN and SVGIG (reference sequence). V was pared by 3 bases and J by 5 bases, with 19 bases between. The CDR3 spans 15 residues. The CDR3 loop reads CAWSPQGGDGETQYF. The CDR3 region has the DNA TGTGCCTGGAGCCCCCAGGGTGGTGATGGGGAGACCCAGTACTTC.

This clone was found once. The chain carries TRBV6-5 and TRBJ2-1; tentatively, D is TRBD1 (5 bases). The CDR3 sequence is 13 residues long. CDR1 and CDR2 from the germline V gene are MNHEY and SVGAGI. Trimming took 6 bases from V and 6 from J, leaving 12 bases between them. Here the CDR3 reads CASSISRGNEQFF. DNA for the CDR3: TGTGCCAGCAGCATTTCTAGGGGCAATGAGCAGTTCTTC.

The chain couples TRBV7-8 to TRBJ2-5; TRBD1 aligns across 7 bases. Trimming cost V 3 bases and J 5 bases; bases outside gene matches: 12. The CDR3 runs 16 residues. Looked up from germline, CDR1 is SGHVS and CDR2 is FQNEAQ. Written as DNA, the CDR3 is TGTGCCAGCAGCTTCAGGGACAGCCTACTCGAGGAGACCCAGTACTTC. Translation gives CASSFRDSLLEETQYF. The variable domain in full, completed from reference TRBV7-8 and TRBJ2-5, reads GAGVSQSPRYKVAKRGQDVALRCDPISGHVSLFWYQQALGQGPEFLTYFQNEAQLDKSGLPSDRFFAERPEGSVSTLKIQRTQQEDSAVYLCASSFRDSLLEETQYFGPGTRLLVL.

This chain joins TRBV11-2 and TRBJ1-3; possibly TRBD1 for D (5 bases). Trimming removed 8 bases at V and 6 bases at J, with 20 bases between. The CDR3 runs to 15 residues. Germline CDR1 is SGHAT and CDR2 is FQNNGV. The CDR3 bases are TGTGCCAGCTCCTTCGGGGCGGGGGTAGTAAACACCATATATTTT. This codes for CASSFGAGVVNTIYF.

V and J are TRBV6-6 and TRBJ1-6, with D perhaps matching TRBD1 (5 bases). Trimming took off 6 bases at V and 8 bases at J, with 17 bases between the two ends. CDR3 length: 15 amino acids. The germline V gene has CDR1 MNHNY and CDR2 SVGAGI (reference sequence). CDR3 nucleotides: TGTGCCAGCAGCCGGGGAGGGCAGGGAGATTCACCCCTCCACTTT. This codes for CASSRGGQGDSPLHF.

This CDR3 is CASSSTQEKLFF. For the CDR3, the DNA is TGTGCCAGCAGTTCCACTCAAGAAAAACTGTTTTTT. The chain is built from TRBV28 and TRBJ1-4; D is uncertain. CDR1 is MDHEN and CDR2 is SYDVKM in the germline V gene. The CDR3 totals 12 residues. Trimming pared 4 bases from V and 8 bases from J, leaving 8 bases between.

The chain combines TRBV2 with TRBJ2-5; a weak D match, TRBD1 (5 bases). The V gene's germline CDR1 is SNHLY and CDR2 FYNNEI. This CDR3 is 14 amino acids long. Trimming left V 2 bases short and J 1 base short, with 8 bases between. The chain's CDR3 is CASSESGLQETQYF. As DNA, the CDR3 is TGTGCCAGCAGTGAATCAGGGCTCCAAGAGACCCAGTACTTC.

This chain joins TRBV7-2 and TRBJ2-7; a weak D match, TRBD1 (6 bases). Looked up from germline, CDR1 is SGHTA and CDR2 is FQGNSA. This CDR3 is 16 amino acids long. The ends were cut back, 1 base at V and 1 base at J, with 14 bases in the middle. CDR3 sequence: CASSLEATGFSYEQYF. CDR3 nucleotide sequence: TGTGCCAGCAGCTTAGAAGCAACAGGGTTTTCCTACGAGCAGTACTTC.

Here the CDR3 reads CASRPRSGVGHNEQFF. CDR3 DNA: TGTGCCAGTAGACCGCGGAGCGGGGTCGGCCACAATGAGCAGTTCTTC. V gene TRBV19 combines with J gene TRBJ2-1; the match to TRBD2 covers 7 bases. This CDR3 has 16 amino acids. The germline V gene has CDR1 LNHDA and CDR2 SQIVND (reference sequence). V shed 6 bases and J 5 bases; nucleotides not matched to a gene: 13.

The chain has TRBV4-1 and TRBJ2-3, with 9 nucleotides matching TRBD1. V lost 4 bases, J lost 6 bases, and 8 bases stayed unmatched. The CDR3 is made up of 15 amino acids. Germline-derived CDR1 and CDR2 are MGHRA and YSYEKL. This CDR3 reads CASSPVQGALDTQYF. The CDR3 nucleotides read TGCGCCAGCAGCCCAGTACAGGGGGCTCTTGATACGCAGTATTTT.

CDR3 region: CASSSGQVISYEQYF. In nucleotides, the CDR3 is TGTGCCAGCAGCTCCGGACAGGTGATATCCTACGAGCAGTACTTC. V and J are TRBV7-9 and TRBJ2-7; TRBD1 matches 7 bases. This CDR3 spans 15 amino acids. In germline, CDR1 is SEHNR, CDR2 FQNEAQ (reference sequence). Unmatched junction bases numbered 7, after V lost 4 bases and J lost 1 base.

The chain joins TRBV5-8 to TRBJ1-6; no clear D gene. The CDR3 has 17 residues. Trimming removed 4 bases from V and 0 bases from J, with 14 bases in between. Germline CDR1 and CDR2: SGHTS and YDEGEE. CDR3 nucleotides: TGTGCCAGCAGCCCTCAGTTCGCCAGCTCCTATAATTCACCCCTCCACTTT. It encodes CASSPQFASSYNSPLHF. The variable domain in full, completed from reference TRBV5-8 and TRBJ1-6, reads EAGVTQSPTHLIKTRGQQATLRCSPISGHTSVYWYQQALGLGLQFLLWYDEGEERNRGNFPPRFSGRQFPNYSSELNVNALELEDSALYLCASSPQFASSYNSPLHFGNGTRLTVT.

The rearrangement joins TRBV27 to TRBJ1-1, with TRBD1 identical over 9 bases. The germline V gene has CDR1 MNHEY and CDR2 SMNVEV (reference sequence). J gave up 3 bases and V 6 bases, and 5 bases lay outside the gene matches. There are 14 residues in the CDR3. CDR3 DNA: TGTGCCAGCAGGGGGACAGGGACCTACACTGAAGCTTTCTTT. Protein: CASRGTGTYTEAFF.

The chain joins TRBV19 to TRBJ2-7, with no clear D. Per the germline V gene, CDR1 is LNHDA and CDR2 is SQIVND (reference sequence). V lost 4 bases and J lost 5, with 9 bases in between. The CDR3 sequence is 12 residues long. CDR3 amino acids: CASSNRVDEQYF. In DNA, the CDR3 is TGTGCCAGTAGTAACCGGGTTGACGAGCAGTACTTC.

The chain joins TRBV3-1 (or the pseudogene TRBV3-2) to TRBJ1-1, with TRBD1 matching over 9 bases. V shed 3 bases and J 0 bases; nucleotides not matched to a gene: 2. The germline CDR1 and CDR2 sequences are LGHDT and YNNKEL (reference sequence). This CDR3 has 15 amino acids. The CDR3 coding sequence is TGTGCCAGCAGCCACGGGACAGGGATGAACACTGAAGCTTTCTTT. It encodes CASSHGTGMNTEAFF.